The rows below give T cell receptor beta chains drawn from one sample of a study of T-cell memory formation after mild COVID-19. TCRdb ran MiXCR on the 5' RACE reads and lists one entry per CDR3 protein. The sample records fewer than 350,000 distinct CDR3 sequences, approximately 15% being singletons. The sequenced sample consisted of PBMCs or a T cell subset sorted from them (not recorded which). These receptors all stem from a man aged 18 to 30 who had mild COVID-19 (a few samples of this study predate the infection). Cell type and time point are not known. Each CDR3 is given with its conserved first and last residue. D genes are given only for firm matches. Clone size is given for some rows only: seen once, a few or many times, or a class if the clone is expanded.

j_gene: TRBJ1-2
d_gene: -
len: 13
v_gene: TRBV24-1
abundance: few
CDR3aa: CATSVPGSEGYTF
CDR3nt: TGTGCCACCAGTGTGCCGGGGAGTGAGGGCTACACCTTC

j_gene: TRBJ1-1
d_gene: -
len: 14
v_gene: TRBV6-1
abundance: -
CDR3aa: CASSVDPGNTEAFF
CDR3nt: TGTGCCAGCAGTGTGGACCCAGGTAACACTGAAGCTTTCTTT

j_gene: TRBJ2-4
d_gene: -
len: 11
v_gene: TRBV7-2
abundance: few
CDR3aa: CASSQANIQYF
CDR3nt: TGTGCCAGCAGCCAAGCAAACATTCAGTACTTC

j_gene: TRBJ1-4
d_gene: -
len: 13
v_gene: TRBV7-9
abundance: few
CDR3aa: CASSLAGTINLFF
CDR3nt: TGTGCCAGCAGCTTAGCCGGGACCATAAACCTGTTTTTT

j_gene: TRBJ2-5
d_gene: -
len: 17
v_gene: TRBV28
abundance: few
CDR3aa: CASSLLRRDPRAETQYF
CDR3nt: TGTGCCAGCAGTTTATTGAGAAGGGACCCACGAGCAGAGACCCAGTACTTC

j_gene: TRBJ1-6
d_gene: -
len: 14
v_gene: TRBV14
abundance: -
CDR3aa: CASSHRDKNSPLHF
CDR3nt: TGTGCCAGCAGCCACCGGGACAAAAATTCACCCCTCCACTTT

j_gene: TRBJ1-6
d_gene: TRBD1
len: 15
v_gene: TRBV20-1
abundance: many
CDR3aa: CSANRAGTGRSPLHF
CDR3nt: TGCAGTGCTAACCGAGCCGGGACAGGGAGATCACCCCTCCACTTT

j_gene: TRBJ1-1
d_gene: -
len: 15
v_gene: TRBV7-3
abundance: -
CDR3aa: CASSLGGTLNTEAFF
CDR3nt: TGTGCCAGCAGCTTAGGGGGGACATTGAACACTGAAGCTTTCTTT

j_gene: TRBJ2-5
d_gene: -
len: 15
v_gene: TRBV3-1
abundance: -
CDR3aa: CASSQAWTAEETQYF
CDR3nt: TGTGCCAGCAGCCAAGCGTGGACAGCCGAAGAGACCCAGTACTTC

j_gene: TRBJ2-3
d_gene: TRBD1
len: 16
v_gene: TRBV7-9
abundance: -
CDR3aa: CASSLPRTGSTDTQYF
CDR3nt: TGTGCCAGCAGCTTACCCCGGACAGGGAGCACAGATACGCAGTATTTT

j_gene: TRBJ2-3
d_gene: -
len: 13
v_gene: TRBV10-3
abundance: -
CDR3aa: CAISESIADTQYF
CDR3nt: TGTGCCATCAGTGAGTCGATCGCTGATACGCAGTATTTT

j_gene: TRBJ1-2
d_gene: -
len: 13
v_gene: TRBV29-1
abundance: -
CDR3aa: CSVPDPGSYGYTF
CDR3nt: TGCAGCGTTCCGGATCCGGGAAGCTATGGCTACACCTTC

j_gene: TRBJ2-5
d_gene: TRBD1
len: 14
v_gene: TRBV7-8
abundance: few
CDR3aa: CASSPGTGEVPQYF
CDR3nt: TGTGCCAGCAGCCCTGGGACAGGGGAAGTTCCCCAGTACTTC

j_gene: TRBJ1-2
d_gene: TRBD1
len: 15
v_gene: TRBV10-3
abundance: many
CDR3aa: CAISEPGTDTYGYTF
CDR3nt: TGTGCCATCAGTGAGCCGGGGACAGACACTTATGGCTACACCTTC

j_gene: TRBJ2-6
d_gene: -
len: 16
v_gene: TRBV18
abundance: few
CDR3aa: CASSPPMASGANVLTF
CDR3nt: TGTGCCAGCTCACCACCGATGGCCTCTGGGGCCAACGTCCTGACTTTC

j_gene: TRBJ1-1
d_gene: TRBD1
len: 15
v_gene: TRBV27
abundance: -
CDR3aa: CASSSAGTGYPEAFF
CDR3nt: TGTGCCAGCAGTAGCGCCGGGACAGGGTATCCTGAAGCTTTCTTT

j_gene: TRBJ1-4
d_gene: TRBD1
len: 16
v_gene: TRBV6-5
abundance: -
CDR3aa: CASSYGTGRMGEKLFF
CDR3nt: TGTGCCAGCAGTTACGGGACAGGGCGTATGGGTGAAAAACTGTTTTTT

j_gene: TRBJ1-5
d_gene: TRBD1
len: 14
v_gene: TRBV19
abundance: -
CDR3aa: CASSIRQGSQPQHF
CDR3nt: TGTGCCAGTAGTATTCGACAGGGGAGTCAGCCCCAGCATTTT

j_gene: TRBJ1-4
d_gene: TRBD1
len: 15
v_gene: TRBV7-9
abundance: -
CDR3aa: CASSPPGQGTEKLFF
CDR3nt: TGTGCCAGCAGCCCGCCGGGACAGGGCACTGAAAAACTGTTTTTT

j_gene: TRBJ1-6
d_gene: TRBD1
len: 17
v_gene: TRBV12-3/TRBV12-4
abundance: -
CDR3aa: CASTEGQGRAYNSPLHF
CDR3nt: TGTGCCAGCACCGAGGGACAGGGTCGCGCCTATAATTCACCCCTCCACTTT

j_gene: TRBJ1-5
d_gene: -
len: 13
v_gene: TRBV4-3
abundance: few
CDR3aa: CASSQDSEQPQHF
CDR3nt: TGCGCCAGCAGCCAAGATTCGGAACAGCCCCAGCATTTT

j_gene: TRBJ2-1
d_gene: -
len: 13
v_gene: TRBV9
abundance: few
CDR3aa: CARRSGYTGEQFF
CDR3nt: TGTGCCCGTCGGAGCGGCTACACGGGTGAGCAGTTCTTC

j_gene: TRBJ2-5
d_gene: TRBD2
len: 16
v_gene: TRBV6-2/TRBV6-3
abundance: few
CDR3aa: CASSALGLAGLETQYF
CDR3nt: TGTGCCAGCAGTGCGCTGGGACTAGCGGGGCTGGAGACCCAGTACTTC

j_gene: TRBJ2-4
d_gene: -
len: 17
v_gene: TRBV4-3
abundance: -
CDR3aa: CASSQDFGILAKNIQYF
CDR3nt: TGCGCCAGCAGCCAAGATTTCGGCATTTTAGCCAAAAACATTCAGTACTTC